Listed below are T cell receptor beta chains from one sample, sequenced in a study of OX40 agonist ivuxolimab in advanced cancers. Repertoires were generated with immunoSEQ multiplex PCR, while TCRdb's copy carries only in-frame clones and drops some. The data show roughly 15,000 clones, over 80% seen once. Specimen: CD4+ or CD8+ T cells sorted from blood, collected in a trial of the OX40 agonist ivuxolimab. These TCRs come from an adult with an advanced solid tumor such as melanoma, head and neck, liver or kidney cancer. Each CDR3 is given with its conserved first and last residue. Each record gives: J gene, clone size, D gene, V gene, CDR3 protein, CDR3 DNA. D genes are given only for firm matches. Clone size appears in some rows only: once, few, many, or a class for an expanded clone.

j_gene: TRBJ1-1
abundance: NA
d_gene: NA
v_gene: TRBV5-4
CDR3aa: CASSMEQGRSFEAFF
CDR3nt: TGTGCCAGCAGCATGGAGCAGGGTAGGTCCTTTGAAGCTTTCTTT

j_gene: TRBJ2-3
abundance: NA
d_gene: NA
v_gene: TRBV9
CDR3aa: CASSPSTDTQYF
CDR3nt: TGTGCCAGCAGCCCGAGCACAGATACGCAGTATTTT

j_gene: TRBJ2-7
abundance: NA
d_gene: NA
v_gene: TRBV2
CDR3aa: CASRTTYEQYF
CDR3nt: TGTGCCAGCAGGACGACCTACGAGCAGTACTTC

j_gene: TRBJ2-3
abundance: NA
d_gene: NA
v_gene: TRBV28
CDR3aa: CASSYVSGTDTQYF
CDR3nt: TGTGCCAGCAGTTATGTTAGCGGCACAGATACGCAGTATTTT

j_gene: TRBJ2-7
abundance: NA
d_gene: NA
v_gene: TRBV19
CDR3aa: CASSISGSYEQYF
CDR3nt: TGTGCCAGTAGTATTAGTGGATCCTACGAGCAGTACTTC

j_gene: TRBJ2-7
abundance: NA
d_gene: NA
v_gene: TRBV5-4
CDR3aa: CASSQQATGSYEQYF
CDR3nt: TGCGCCAGCAGCCAACAAGCGACAGGATCCTACGAGCAGTACTTC

j_gene: TRBJ2-7
abundance: few
d_gene: NA
v_gene: TRBV20-1
CDR3aa: CSASISYEQYF
CDR3nt: TGCAGTGCTAGTATCTCCTACGAGCAGTACTTC

j_gene: TRBJ1-2
abundance: NA
d_gene: NA
v_gene: TRBV27
CDR3aa: CASRPGTSNYGYTF
CDR3nt: TGTGCCAGCAGGCCCGGGACATCAAACTATGGCTACACCTTC

j_gene: TRBJ2-2
abundance: NA
d_gene: TRBD1
v_gene: TRBV25-1
CDR3aa: CASSELWQGAWTGELFF
CDR3nt: TGTGCCAGCAGTGAATTATGGCAGGGGGCTTGGACCGGGGAGCTGTTTTTT

j_gene: TRBJ2-5
abundance: NA
d_gene: NA
v_gene: TRBV27
CDR3aa: CASSLSTPTGPGETQYF
CDR3nt: TGTGCCAGCAGTTTATCCACCCCCACGGGACCAGGGGAGACCCAGTACTTC

j_gene: TRBJ2-7
abundance: once
d_gene: TRBD2
v_gene: TRBV14
CDR3aa: CASSHSRLAGKYF
CDR3nt: TGTGCCAGCAGCCACTCCCGACTAGCGGGAAAGTACTTC

j_gene: TRBJ1-5
abundance: NA
d_gene: NA
v_gene: TRBV28
CDR3aa: CASSFSSGTLTQHF
CDR3nt: TGTGCCAGCAGTTTTTCCTCCGGGACTCTCACCCAGCATTTT

j_gene: TRBJ1-1
abundance: NA
d_gene: NA
v_gene: TRBV15
CDR3aa: CATSSNRFEAFF
CDR3nt: TGTGCCACCAGCTCGAACAGGTTTGAAGCTTTCTTT

j_gene: TRBJ2-6
abundance: NA
d_gene: NA
v_gene: TRBV15
CDR3aa: CATKQGSGANVLTF
CDR3nt: TGTGCCACCAAACAGGGCTCTGGGGCCAACGTCCTGACTTTC

j_gene: TRBJ2-7
abundance: NA
d_gene: TRBD2
v_gene: TRBV4-2
CDR3aa: CASSSGLYSGSYDEQYF
CDR3nt: TGTGCCAGCAGCTCCGGGTTGTATAGCGGGAGCTATGACGAGCAGTACTTC

j_gene: TRBJ2-3
abundance: NA
d_gene: NA
v_gene: TRBV27
CDR3aa: CASSLWFTDTQYF
CDR3nt: TGTGCCAGCAGTTTATGGTTCACAGATACGCAGTATTTT

j_gene: TRBJ1-4
abundance: NA
d_gene: TRBD1
v_gene: TRBV4-1
CDR3aa: CASSQGAIGQGREKLFF
CDR3nt: TGCGCCAGCAGCCAAGGGGCTATAGGACAGGGACGTGAAAAACTGTTTTTT

j_gene: TRBJ2-7
abundance: NA
d_gene: TRBD1
v_gene: TRBV6-6
CDR3aa: CASSEQDRVGLYEQYF
CDR3nt: TGTGCCAGCAGCGAACAAGACAGGGTGGGATTATACGAGCAGTACTTC

j_gene: TRBJ2-4
abundance: NA
d_gene: NA
v_gene: TRBV7-9
CDR3aa: CASSSGASAKNIQYF
CDR3nt: TGTGCCAGCAGTTCAGGGGCATCCGCCAAAAACATTCAGTACTTC

j_gene: TRBJ2-7
abundance: NA
d_gene: NA
v_gene: TRBV27
CDR3aa: CASMGGASYEQYF
CDR3nt: TGTGCCAGCATGGGGGGGGCCTCCTACGAGCAGTACTTC

j_gene: TRBJ2-1
abundance: NA
d_gene: NA
v_gene: TRBV7-6
CDR3aa: CASSLRPGAQDYNEQFF
CDR3nt: TGTGCCAGCAGCTTACGTCCGGGAGCGCAGGACTACAATGAGCAGTTCTTC

j_gene: TRBJ2-1
abundance: NA
d_gene: NA
v_gene: TRBV9
CDR3aa: CASSANRLGSSYNEQFF
CDR3nt: TGTGCCAGCAGCGCGAACCGACTAGGGAGCTCCTACAATGAGCAGTTCTTC

j_gene: TRBJ2-3
abundance: NA
d_gene: TRBD1
v_gene: TRBV13
CDR3aa: CASSTGQPDTQYF
CDR3nt: TGTGCCAGCAGTACGGGACAGCCAGATACGCAGTATTTT

j_gene: TRBJ2-1
abundance: NA
d_gene: NA
v_gene: TRBV7-9
CDR3aa: CASSPDWSSYNEQFF
CDR3nt: TGTGCCAGCAGCCCCGACTGGAGCTCCTACAATGAGCAGTTCTTC

j_gene: TRBJ2-1
abundance: once
d_gene: TRBD2
v_gene: TRBV29-1
CDR3aa: CSVGAGGFNEQFF
CDR3nt: TGCAGCGTTGGAGCGGGAGGGTTCAATGAGCAGTTCTTC

j_gene: TRBJ1-1
abundance: NA
d_gene: NA
v_gene: TRBV27
CDR3aa: CASSSTIPHSPGTYIEAFF
CDR3nt: TGTGCCAGCAGTTCCACAATCCCCCACTCCCCGGGAACGTACATTGAAGCTTTCTTT

j_gene: TRBJ2-7
abundance: NA
d_gene: TRBD2
v_gene: TRBV19
CDR3aa: CASSNAAGVYEQYF
CDR3nt: TGTGCCAGTAGTAATGCGGCGGGAGTGTACGAGCAGTACTTC

j_gene: TRBJ2-7
abundance: NA
d_gene: TRBD1
v_gene: TRBV19
CDR3aa: CATGQGHSYEQYF
CDR3nt: TGTGCCACCGGACAGGGCCACTCCTACGAGCAGTACTTC

j_gene: TRBJ1-5
abundance: NA
d_gene: NA
v_gene: TRBV5-4
CDR3aa: CASSRGNQPQHF
CDR3nt: TGTGCCAGCAGCCGGGGGAATCAGCCCCAGCATTTT

j_gene: TRBJ2-5
abundance: NA
d_gene: TRBD2
v_gene: TRBV9
CDR3aa: CASSVAPTSAEETQYF
CDR3nt: TGTGCCAGCAGCGTAGCTCCGACTAGCGCGGAAGAGACCCAGTACTTC

j_gene: TRBJ1-6
abundance: NA
d_gene: TRBD1
v_gene: TRBV7-9
CDR3aa: CASSLGTGNSPLHF
CDR3nt: TGTGCCAGCAGCTTAGGGACAGGGAATTCACCCCTCCACTTT

j_gene: TRBJ1-3
abundance: NA
d_gene: NA
v_gene: TRBV19
CDR3aa: CASRYLGGTGNTIYF
CDR3nt: TGTGCCAGTAGATACCTAGGAGGGACTGGAAACACCATATATTTT

j_gene: TRBJ1-1
abundance: NA
d_gene: NA
v_gene: TRBV7-3
CDR3aa: CASSLWPTAEAFF
CDR3nt: TGTGCCAGCAGCTTATGGCCCACGGCTGAAGCTTTCTTT

j_gene: TRBJ2-3
abundance: once
d_gene: NA
v_gene: TRBV16
CDR3aa: CASSQYLGSSDTQYF
CDR3nt: TGTGCCAGCAGCCAATACCTCGGGTCTTCAGATACGCAGTATTTT

j_gene: TRBJ1-1
abundance: few
d_gene: TRBD1
v_gene: TRBV10-3
CDR3aa: CAIRRTGDEAFF
CDR3nt: TGTGCCATCAGGAGGACAGGGGACGAAGCTTTCTTT

j_gene: TRBJ2-7
abundance: NA
d_gene: TRBD2
v_gene: TRBV6-5
CDR3aa: CASSWWEGFEQYF
CDR3nt: TGTGCCAGCAGTTGGTGGGAGGGATTCGAGCAGTACTTC

j_gene: TRBJ2-1
abundance: NA
d_gene: TRBD2
v_gene: TRBV29-1
CDR3aa: CSAILTGTSGNEQFF
CDR3nt: TGCAGCGCGATTCTGACCGGGACTAGCGGCAATGAGCAGTTCTTC

j_gene: TRBJ2-7
abundance: NA
d_gene: NA
v_gene: TRBV27
CDR3aa: CASSLSGGTAYEQYF
CDR3nt: TGTGCCAGCAGTTTATCGGGGGGAACCGCCTACGAGCAGTACTTC

j_gene: TRBJ1-4
abundance: NA
d_gene: NA
v_gene: TRBV4-1
CDR3aa: CASSQVQALGEKLFF
CDR3nt: TGCGCCAGCAGCCAAGTTCAGGCTTTGGGCGAAAAACTGTTTTTT

j_gene: TRBJ2-1
abundance: NA
d_gene: NA
v_gene: TRBV7-8
CDR3aa: CASSLVGVYNEQFF
CDR3nt: TGTGCCAGCAGCTTAGTCGGAGTATACAATGAGCAGTTCTTC

j_gene: TRBJ1-5
abundance: NA
d_gene: NA
v_gene: TRBV7-9
CDR3aa: CASSLGSGNQPQHF
CDR3nt: TGTGCCAGCAGCTTAGGATCAGGCAATCAGCCCCAGCATTTT

j_gene: TRBJ1-3
abundance: NA
d_gene: NA
v_gene: TRBV7-3
CDR3aa: CASSLSGGYGNTIYF
CDR3nt: TGTGCCAGCAGCTTAAGTGGAGGTTATGGAAACACCATATATTTT

j_gene: TRBJ1-1
abundance: NA
d_gene: NA
v_gene: TRBV19
CDR3aa: CASSIDRGEAFF
CDR3nt: TGTGCCAGTAGTATAGATCGGGGCGAAGCTTTCTTT

j_gene: TRBJ2-1
abundance: NA
d_gene: NA
v_gene: TRBV7-2
CDR3aa: CASSYDPRVGNEQFF
CDR3nt: TGTGCCAGCAGCTATGACCCCCGGGTGGGTAATGAGCAGTTCTTC

j_gene: TRBJ2-7
abundance: NA
d_gene: NA
v_gene: TRBV5-1
CDR3aa: CASSFFNSYEQYF
CDR3nt: TGCGCCAGCAGCTTTTTTAACTCCTACGAGCAGTACTTC

j_gene: TRBJ2-1
abundance: NA
d_gene: TRBD2
v_gene: TRBV30
CDR3aa: CAWSYSGSSYNGQFF
CDR3nt: TGTGCCTGGAGCTATAGCGGGAGCTCCTACAATGGGCAGTTCTTC

j_gene: TRBJ2-1
abundance: NA
d_gene: NA
v_gene: TRBV7-2
CDR3aa: CASSVFGGGSYNEQFF
CDR3nt: TGTGCCAGCAGCGTCTTCGGGGGAGGCTCCTACAATGAGCAGTTCTTC

j_gene: TRBJ2-1
abundance: few
d_gene: TRBD2
v_gene: TRBV27
CDR3aa: CASSLRLAGDNEQFF
CDR3nt: TGTGCCAGCAGTTTACGGCTAGCGGGAGACAATGAGCAGTTCTTC

j_gene: TRBJ2-5
abundance: large
d_gene: NA
v_gene: TRBV7-9
CDR3aa: CASEGPWGETQYF
CDR3nt: TGTGCCAGCGAAGGCCCCTGGGGAGAGACCCAGTACTTC

j_gene: TRBJ2-7
abundance: NA
d_gene: NA
v_gene: TRBV28
CDR3aa: CASSKWGELSYEQYF
CDR3nt: TGTGCCAGCAGTAAATGGGGGGAATTAAGCTACGAGCAGTACTTC

j_gene: TRBJ2-7
abundance: NA
d_gene: NA
v_gene: TRBV7-9
CDR3aa: CASSTGTRPYEQYF
CDR3nt: TGTGCCAGCAGCACCGGGACAAGACCATACGAGCAGTACTTC

j_gene: TRBJ2-1
abundance: NA
d_gene: NA
v_gene: TRBV4-1
CDR3aa: CASSQEGNSYNEQFF
CDR3nt: TGCGCCAGCAGCCAAGAAGGGAACTCCTACAATGAGCAGTTCTTC

j_gene: TRBJ2-7
abundance: NA
d_gene: NA
v_gene: TRBV9
CDR3aa: CASSVAPGQNYEQYF
CDR3nt: TGTGCCAGCAGCGTCGCGCCGGGACAAAATTACGAGCAGTACTTC

j_gene: TRBJ1-6
abundance: once
d_gene: NA
v_gene: TRBV2
CDR3aa: CASSYPGDHNSPLHF
CDR3nt: TGTGCCAGCAGTTATCCGGGGGATCATAATTCACCCCTCCACTTT

j_gene: TRBJ1-5
abundance: NA
d_gene: TRBD1
v_gene: TRBV5-6
CDR3aa: CASSPSTAQGEWGNQPQHF
CDR3nt: TGTGCCAGCAGCCCCTCTACAGCACAGGGGGAGTGGGGCAATCAGCCCCAGCATTTT

j_gene: TRBJ2-3
abundance: NA
d_gene: NA
v_gene: TRBV18
CDR3aa: CASSPTGTGWLAGSTDTQYF
CDR3nt: TGTGCCAGCTCACCAACCGGGACAGGTTGGCTAGCGGGAAGTACAGATACGCAGTATTTT

j_gene: TRBJ2-1
abundance: NA
d_gene: NA
v_gene: TRBV27
CDR3aa: CASTSSSYNEQFF
CDR3nt: TGTGCCAGCACTTCGAGCTCCTACAATGAGCAGTTCTTC

j_gene: TRBJ2-3
abundance: few
d_gene: NA
v_gene: TRBV5-6
CDR3aa: CASSTDPVTQYF
CDR3nt: TGTGCCAGCAGCACCGACCCTGTTACGCAGTATTTT

j_gene: TRBJ2-7
abundance: NA
d_gene: NA
v_gene: TRBV7-6
CDR3aa: CASSPPGDRYEQYF
CDR3nt: TGTGCCAGCAGCCCCCCGGGGGATAGGTACGAGCAGTACTTC

j_gene: TRBJ2-6
abundance: NA
d_gene: NA
v_gene: TRBV5-1
CDR3aa: CASSQETGSGANVLTF
CDR3nt: TGCGCCAGCAGCCAAGAGACAGGAAGCGGGGCCAACGTCCTGACTTTC